These 23 T cell receptor beta chains came from one sample sequenced in a study of blood T cell repertoires in COVID-19. Sequenced by immunoSEQ multiplex PCR; TCRdb stores in-frame clones only, minus some. The table shows 65,000 to 90,000 clones, with about 80% occurring only once. Sequencing was carried out using peripheral blood. The receptors here all came from a woman in her sixties or seventies with acute or convalescent COVID-19.

This chain links TRBV7-3 with TRBJ2-3; D uncertain. Germline assignment: CDR1 SGHTA and CDR2 FQGTGA. This CDR3 has 13 residues. Trimming took 5 bases from V and 4 from J, leaving 10 bases between them. CDR3 amino acids: CASSELGPDTQYF. The CDR3 DNA reads as TGTGCCAGCAGCGAGTTGGGCCCAGATACGCAGTATTTT.

The chain is built from TRBV19 and TRBJ1-2; D gene unclear. Trimming pared 3 bases from V and 8 bases from J, leaving 10 bases between. The CDR3 has 12 residues. CDR1 is LNHDA, CDR2 SQIVND, per germline (reference sequence). The CDR3 sequence is CASSMEKRGYTF. Here the CDR3 DNA reads TGTGCCAGTAGTATGGAAAAGAGGGGCTACACCTTC.

The chain is built from TRBV3-1 (or the pseudogene TRBV3-2) and TRBJ1-5, with a tentative D call TRBD1 (6 bases). V was clipped by 4 bases and J by 6 bases, with 10 bases between them. There are 13 residues in the CDR3. Germline CDR1 LGHDT, CDR2 YNNKEL (reference sequence). This chain's CDR3 is CASSLRQAQPQHF. In DNA, the CDR3 is TGTGCCAGCAGCCTAAGACAGGCTCAGCCCCAGCATTTT.

This chain links TRBV7-9 with TRBJ2-1; 14 nucleotides line up with TRBD2. V lost 5 bases and J lost 4; bases outside the gene matches: 7. Germline V CDR1 and CDR2: SEHNR, FQNEAQ (reference sequence). The length of the CDR3 is 17 residues. CDR3 coding DNA: TGTGCCAGCAGCGGGGGACTAGCGGGGGCCGATTACAATGAGCAGTTCTTC. Translating gives CASSGGLAGADYNEQFF.

The CDR3 region is CASRRFSGAQIYEQYF. CDR3 nucleotide sequence: TGCGCCAGCCGGCGTTTTAGCGGGGCCCAGATTTACGAGCAGTACTTC. The chain recombines TRBV23-1 with TRBJ2-7; 8 positions match TRBD2. TRBV23-1 qualifies as an ORF whose function is uncertain. J gave up 4 bases and V 8 bases, and 16 bases lay outside the gene matches. The CDR3 spans 16 residues.

The chain links TRBV3-1 (or the pseudogene TRBV3-2) to TRBJ1-6, with D uncertain. The CDR3 is made up of 11 amino acids. The ends were cut back, 0 bases at V and 15 bases at J, with 6 bases in the middle. CDR1 is LGHDT and CDR2 is YNNKEL in the germline V gene (reference sequence). In nucleotides, the CDR3 is TGTGCCAGCAGCCAAGACAATCACCTCCACTTT. Its protein is CASSQDNHLHF.

The V call is TRBV5-6, the J call TRBJ2-1, with a possible D match to TRBD2 (6 bases). V gave up 1 base and J gave up 4 bases, with 12 bases separating them. This CDR3 has 15 amino acids. Germline V CDR1 and CDR2: SGHDT, YYEEEE. The CDR3: CASSLRERLYNEQFF. Here the CDR3 DNA reads TGTGCCAGCAGCTTGCGGGAGAGACTATACAATGAGCAGTTCTTC.

This clone was seen a handful of times. The V gene is TRBV9, the J gene TRBJ2-7, with a possible D match to TRBD2 (6 bases). The CDR3 is made up of 15 amino acids. V dropped 0 bases and J dropped 0 bases, with 10 bases sitting between them. CDR1 and CDR2 (germline): SGDLS, YYNGEE. The CDR3 nucleotides are TGTGCCAGCAGCGTAGATTGGCGGGGCTCCTACGAGCAGTACTTC. Its translation is CASSVDWRGSYEQYF.

The chain has TRBV6-6 and TRBJ1-2; 7 bases agree with TRBD1. After removal of 5 bases from V and 3 bases from J, the junction contained 3 bases not matched to a gene. Germline CDR1 and CDR2: MNHNY and SVGAGI (reference sequence). The CDR3 totals 13 residues. The CDR3 DNA reads as TGTGCCAGCAGTCGGGGACAGTACTATGGCTACACCTTC. It translates to CASSRGQYYGYTF.

This chain joins TRBV6-5 and TRBJ2-1; D remains unclear. CDR1 MNHEY and CDR2 SVGAGI come from the germline V gene. The CDR3 runs 14 residues. The V gene lost 2 bases and the J gene lost 6 bases, with 11 bases spanning the gap. The chain's CDR3 is CASSYLRVPNEQFF. DNA of the CDR3: TGTGCCAGCAGTTACCTCCGGGTCCCCAATGAGCAGTTCTTC.

The chain employs TRBV3-1 (or the pseudogene TRBV3-2) and TRBJ1-4; 8 bases align to TRBD1. V trimming: 4 bases; J trimming: 3 bases; junction bases outside the gene matches: 1. The CDR3 covers 14 residues. CDR1 and CDR2 from the germline V gene are LGHDT and YNNKEL (reference sequence). The CDR3, as DNA: TGTGCCAGCAGCCTCAGGGGGCCTAATGAAAAACTGTTTTTT. Residues: CASSLRGPNEKLFF.

V gene TRBV5-1 combines with J gene TRBJ2-3; 11 bases are shared with TRBD2. J lost 1 base, V lost 3 bases, and 13 bases had no gene match. From germline, CDR1 is SGHRS and CDR2 YFSETQ. The CDR3 covers 19 residues. CDR3 loop: CASSYRPSTSGAGTDTQYF. Written as DNA, the CDR3 is TGCGCCAGCAGCTACCGCCCTTCGACTAGCGGGGCGGGCACAGATACGCAGTATTTT.

J is TRBJ1-1 and V is TRBV5-1, with 10 bases lining up with TRBD1. With 4 bases clipped from V and 5 bases from J, the junction kept 8 bases outside the gene matches. Per the germline V gene, CDR1 is SGHRS and CDR2 is YFSETQ. There are 15 residues in the CDR3. The chain's CDR3 is CASSPLGQGETEAFF. The CDR3 bases are TGCGCCAGCAGCCCTTTAGGACAGGGGGAGACTGAAGCTTTCTTT.

The rearrangement joins TRBV5-1 to TRBJ2-3, with 11 bases matching TRBD2. The CDR3 length is 19 residues. V lost 3 bases, J lost 2 bases, and 14 bases stayed unmatched. Germline V gene sequence: CDR1 SGHRS, CDR2 YFSETQ. CDR3 residues: CASSSEGLAGGRNTDTQYF. In DNA form, the CDR3 reads TGCGCCAGCAGCTCGGAGGGCCTAGCGGGGGGACGAAACACAGATACGCAGTATTTT. Based on the CDR3 plus reference TRBV5-1 and TRBJ2-3, the full variable domain is KAGVTQTPRYLIKTRGQQVTLSCSPISGHRSVSWYQQTPGQGLQFLFEYFSETQRNKGNFPGRFSGRQFSNSRSEMNVSTLELGDSALYLCASSSEGLAGGRNTDTQYFGPGTRLTVL.

CDR3 sequence (DNA): TGCAGCGTCCCAGGGCAGACTGAAGCTTTCTTT. It yields the protein CSVPGQTEAFF. The gene calls are TRBV29-1 and TRBJ1-1, with D possibly being TRBD1 (5 bases). Trimming took 6 bases from V and 5 from J, leaving 10 bases between them. This CDR3 comprises 11 residues. The germline CDR1 and CDR2 sequences are SQVTM and ANQGSEA.

The V and J genes are TRBV5-1 and TRBJ1-5, with a tentative D call TRBD1 (6 bases). The CDR3 has 13 amino acids. V was shortened by 3 bases and J by 4 bases, with 8 bases between the two germline ends. Germline loops: CDR1 SGHRS, CDR2 YFSETQ. This CDR3 reads CASSSGQNQPQHF. CDR3 bases: TGCGCCAGCAGCTCGGGACAAAATCAGCCCCAGCATTTT.

The genes are TRBV6-1 and TRBJ2-3, with TRBD1 as a possible D gene (5 bases). The CDR3 runs to 14 residues. Trimming cost V 3 bases and J 9 bases, with 16 bases left between them. Germline V gene data show CDR1 as MNHNS and CDR2 as SASEGT. CDR3 DNA sequence: TGTGCCAGCAGTGACAGGGCAGGAGTAGGGACGCAGTATTTT. Translating it yields CASSDRAGVGTQYF.

The V and J genes are TRBV6-1 and TRBJ1-2; TRBD1 is a possible D gene (6 bases). The CDR3 is made up of 14 amino acids. Germline CDR1 and CDR2: MNHNS and SASEGT. The V and J ends lost 3 bases and 4 bases respectively, with 12 bases between them. CDR3 residues: CASSESRGTYGYTF. The CDR3 DNA sequence: TGTGCCAGCAGTGAGAGCAGGGGCACCTATGGCTACACCTTC.

The chain uses TRBV21-1 and TRBJ1-2. TRBV21-1 is termed a pseudogene. CDR3 length equals 12 residues. Here the CDR3 reads CASSRSNYGYTF. The CDR3 DNA is TGTGCCAGCAGCCGGAGTAACTATGGCTACACCTTC.

The gene calls are TRBV3-1 (or the pseudogene TRBV3-2) and TRBJ1-1; TRBD1 aligns across 7 bases. Looked up from germline, CDR1 is LGHDT and CDR2 is YNNKEL (reference sequence). V lost 4 bases to trimming and J lost 4 bases; unmatched junction nucleotides: 6. CDR3 length: 14 amino acids. The CDR3 is CASSPRGVTTEAFF. The CDR3 DNA follows: TGTGCCAGCAGCCCCAGGGGGGTTACCACTGAAGCTTTCTTT.

This clone was found a few times. The chain carries TRBV6-5 and TRBJ1-5; possibly TRBD1 for D (6 bases). Trimming cost V 6 bases and J 5 bases, with 14 bases left between them. Per the germline V gene, CDR1 is MNHEY and CDR2 is SVGAGI. This CDR3 has 14 residues. Written as DNA, the CDR3 is TGTGCCAGCAGCCTCGACAGGCCCGATCAGCCCCAGCATTTT. Translated: CASSLDRPDQPQHF.

The genes are TRBV5-4 and TRBJ1-4; 7 bases are shared with TRBD1. CDR1 is SGHNT and CDR2 is YYREEE in the germline V gene (reference sequence). V was pared by 5 bases and J by 8 bases, with 9 bases of the junction left unmatched. This CDR3 is built from 14 residues. The chain's CDR3 is CASSLQGRTEKLFF. The CDR3 DNA reads as TGTGCCAGCAGTTTACAGGGGAGGACGGAAAAACTGTTTTTT.

This clone appeared a few times. This chain connects TRBV12-5 to TRBJ1-2; 8 bases fit TRBD1. CDR1 is LGHNT and CDR2 is FRNRAP in the germline V gene. The CDR3 is 15 residues long. The trim removed 5 bases at V and 7 bases at J, leaving 12 bases unmatched. This CDR3 is CASGPTIQGGGGYTF. DNA of the CDR3: TGTGCTAGTGGTCCAACTATACAGGGGGGAGGTGGCTACACCTTC. Full variable domain (remainder filled in from reference TRBV12-5 and TRBJ1-2): DARVTQTPRHKVTEMGQEVTMRCQPILGHNTVFWYRQTMMQGLELLAYFRNRAPLDDSGMPKDRFSAEMPDATLATLKIQPSEPRDSAVYFCASGPTIQGGGGYTFGSGTRLTVV.